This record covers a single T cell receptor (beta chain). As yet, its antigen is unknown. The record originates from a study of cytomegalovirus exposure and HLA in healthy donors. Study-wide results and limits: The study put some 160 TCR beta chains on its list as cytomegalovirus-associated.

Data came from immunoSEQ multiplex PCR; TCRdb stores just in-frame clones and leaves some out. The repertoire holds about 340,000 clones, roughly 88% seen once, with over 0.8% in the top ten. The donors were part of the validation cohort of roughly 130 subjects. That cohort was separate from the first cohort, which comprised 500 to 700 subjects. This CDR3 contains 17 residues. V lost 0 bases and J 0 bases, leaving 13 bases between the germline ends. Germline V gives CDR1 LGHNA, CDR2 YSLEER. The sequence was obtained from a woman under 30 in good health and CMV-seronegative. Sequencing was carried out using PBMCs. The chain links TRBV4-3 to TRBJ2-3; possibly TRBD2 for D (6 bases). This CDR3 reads CASSQDVRGTSTDTQYF. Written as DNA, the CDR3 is TGCGCCAGCAGCCAAGATGTCCGCGGGACTAGCACAGATACGCAGTATTTT.